This TCR beta chain originates from a study of T cell changes during pregnancy in multiple sclerosis. V dropped 3 bases and J dropped 2 bases, with 13 bases sitting between them. The CDR3 is 15 amino acids. Germline assignment: CDR1 LNHDA and CDR2 SQIVND (reference sequence). Libraries were prepared by immunoSEQ multiplex PCR; TCRdb keeps only in-frame clonotypes and omits some of them. This table holds 98,000 or so clones, roughly 92% found once. The source was peripheral blood, collected after pregnancy. The chain employs TRBV19 and TRBJ1-2, with a possible D match to TRBD1 (6 bases). The receptor was isolated from a female donor with multiple sclerosis, enrolled in a pregnancy study. CDR3 sequence (DNA): TGTGCCAGTAGTATGAGACAGGTTGGCAACTATGGCTACACCTTC. The encoded protein is CASSMRQVGNYGYTF. Using reference TRBV19 and TRBJ1-2 for the parts outside the CDR3, the full variable domain is DGGITQSPKYLFRKEGQNVTLSCEQNLNHDAMYWYRQDPGQGLRLIYYSQIVNDFQKGDIAEGYSVSREKKESFPLTVTSAQKNPTAFYLCASSMRQVGNYGYTFGSGTRLTVV.